This TCR beta chain was sequenced for a study of T cells after posttransplantation cyclophosphamide. This CDR3 has 14 amino acids. V was cut by 2 bases and J by 2 bases, with 9 bases left in between. Germline CDR1 is MGHRA and CDR2 is YSYEKL. The protocol was immunoSEQ multiplex PCR, while the TCRdb copy is restricted to in-frame clones and leaves out a portion. Observed in the sample are over 20,000 clones, none of them singletons. In its sample, this clone was seen many times. Specimen: PBMCs. The V call is TRBV4-1, the J call TRBJ1-1; D is undetermined. The receptor was isolated from a man in his forties or fifties in good health, CMV-negative, and a related stem cell transplant donor. The CDR3 loop reads CASSQFYRNTEAFF. The CDR3 nucleotides are TGCGCCAGCAGCCAATTCTACCGAAACACTGAAGCTTTCTTT.